The 10 T cell receptor beta chains in this list originate from one sample, sequenced in a study of control samples from healthy donors and cancer patients. TCRdb's copy holds only in-frame clones and misses some; the assay was immunoSEQ multiplex PCR. Of some 120,000 clones in the sample, approximately 92% were seen once. Material for sequencing was PBMCs. The receptors stem from a man older than 75 with head and neck cancer.

This chain joins TRBV6-2 or TRBV6-3 and TRBJ1-5; TRBD1 is a possible D gene (6 bases). V lost 1 base to trimming and J lost 0 bases, with 13 bases between them. CDR1 is MNHEY, CDR2 SVGEGT, per germline. The CDR3 covers 17 residues. CDR3 DNA sequence: TGTGCCAGCAGTTACTATCCGACAGGAGTTAGCAATCAGCCCCAGCATTTT. Encoded protein: CASSYYPTGVSNQPQHF.

The chain links TRBV6-4 to TRBJ2-1; D ambiguous. V lost 0 bases and J 10 bases, leaving 10 bases between the germline ends. The CDR3 is made up of 13 amino acids. Germline CDR1 and CDR2: MRHNA and SNTAGT. CDR3 sequence reads: CASSDSKAGEQFF. The CDR3 region has the DNA TGTGCCAGCAGTGACTCGAAGGCCGGCGAGCAGTTCTTC.

The chain recombines TRBV19 with TRBJ1-1, with D possibly matching TRBD1 (5 bases). The V end lost 10 bases, the J end lost 5 bases, and 17 bases lay between the germline ends. This CDR3 region has 13 residues. Germline V gives CDR1 LNHDA, CDR2 SQIVND (reference sequence). The CDR3 here is CATNSWGRTEAFF. The CDR3 DNA sequence: TGTGCCACCAACTCTTGGGGGAGAACTGAAGCTTTCTTT.

This chain uses TRBV10-3 with TRBJ2-7, with TRBD1 identical over 8 bases. The trim removed 5 bases at V and 5 bases at J, leaving 8 bases unmatched. The CDR3 sequence is 14 residues long. Germline-derived CDR1 and CDR2 are ENHRY and SYGVKD. CDR3 sequence: CAISRTGNVDEQYF. The DNA for the CDR3 is TGTGCCATCAGTCGGACAGGGAATGTTGACGAGCAGTACTTC.

The chain couples TRBV5-1 to TRBJ1-1; D not resolved. V was cut by 0 bases and J by 7 bases, with 10 bases left in between. Germline V gene lookup returns CDR1 SGHRS and CDR2 YFSETQ. The CDR3 has 13 amino acids. The CDR3 DNA reads as TGCGCCAGCAGCTTGGCCCGGGAGGGTGAAGCTTTCTTT. Protein: CASSLAREGEAFF. The variable domain in full, completed from reference TRBV5-1 and TRBJ1-1, reads KAGVTQTPRYLIKTRGQQVTLSCSPISGHRSVSWYQQTPGQGLQFLFEYFSETQRNKGNFPGRFSGRQFSNSRSEMNVSTLELGDSALYLCASSLAREGEAFFGQGTRLTVV.

The CDR3 bases are TGTGCCAGCAGTGACGTATCGCCAGGCCTATCTTCACCCCTCCACTTT. Translated: CASSDVSPGLSSPLHF. This chain links TRBV2 with TRBJ1-6; D not certain. V was shortened by 3 bases and J by 9 bases, with 18 bases between the two germline ends. The CDR3 sequence is 16 residues long. From germline, CDR1 is SNHLY and CDR2 FYNNEI.

The gene calls are TRBV30 and TRBJ1-4; D may be TRBD1 (6 bases). The CDR3 is 16 residues long. V was trimmed by 3 bases and J by 4 bases, leaving 18 bases between them. Germline V gene sequence: CDR1 GTSNPN, CDR2 SVGIG (reference sequence). In DNA form, the CDR3 reads TGTGCCTGGAGCCTCGGGCAACAGGGTGGTAATGAAAAACTGTTTTTT. This sequence encodes CAWSLGQQGGNEKLFF.

The V gene is TRBV18, the J gene TRBJ2-7; possibly TRBD2 for D (6 bases). There are 15 residues in the CDR3. Trimming stripped 3 bases from V and 0 bases from J, with 12 bases between. Looked up from germline, CDR1 is KGHSH and CDR2 is LQKENI. Here the CDR3 DNA reads TGTGCCAGCTCACCGAGGGACTTTCGCTCCTACGAGCAGTACTTC. Residues: CASSPRDFRSYEQYF.

This chain uses TRBV9 with TRBJ2-3, with 7 nucleotides matching TRBD2. The CDR3 extends over 16 amino acids. Germline V gene sequence: CDR1 SGDLS, CDR2 YYNGEE. V was pared by 1 base and J by 0 bases, with 5 bases of the junction left unmatched. CDR3 amino acids: CASSVLGGSSTDTQYF. The CDR3 bases are TGTGCCAGCAGCGTATTAGGCGGGAGTAGCACAGATACGCAGTATTTT.

The chain has TRBV5-4 and TRBJ2-3; no clear D. The CDR3 totals 15 residues. Trimming left V 3 bases short and J 2 bases short, with 13 bases between. The germline V gene encodes CDR1 SGHNT and CDR2 YYREEE (reference sequence). This CDR3 is CASSSQGRPTDTQYF. The DNA for the CDR3 is TGTGCCAGCAGCTCCCAAGGGCGGCCCACAGATACGCAGTATTTT.